Each of the 27 T cell receptor beta chains below was sequenced from the same sample in a study of cytomegalovirus exposure and HLA in healthy donors. The PCR had 60 Vbeta and 13 Jbeta primers. The method was immunoSEQ multiplex PCR; TCRdb's version includes in-frame clones alone and lacks a portion of them. Among about 110,000 clones, roughly 80% were seen once, and the ten largest hold roughly 3.7%. The sample was PBMCs. The receptors stem from a man between 60 and 70 years old in good health and CMV-seronegative.

The genes are TRBV5-4 and TRBJ1-2; TRBD1 matches at 7 bases. The germline V gene encodes CDR1 SGHNT and CDR2 YYREEE (reference sequence). J was trimmed by 3 bases and V by 3 bases; bases with no gene match: 8. The CDR3 spans 15 residues. The CDR3 protein is CASSSRQGGDYGYTF. The CDR3 bases are TGTGCCAGCAGCTCCCGACAGGGAGGTGACTATGGCTACACCTTC.

This clone was detected only once. This chain links TRBV30 with TRBJ2-5; TRBD1 matches at 7 bases. The germline V gene encodes CDR1 GTSNPN and CDR2 SVGIG (reference sequence). The V segment lost 3 bases and the J segment 7 bases; nucleotides outside the gene matches: 8. CDR3 size: 13 residues. The CDR3 nucleotides read TGTGCCTGGAGCTCCTCGACAGGGCGGACCCAGTACTTC. Its translation: CAWSSSTGRTQYF.

This chain links TRBV4-2 with TRBJ2-3, with 8 positions matching TRBD2. The CDR3 spans 18 residues. The V gene end was trimmed by 3 bases and the J gene end by 1 base; junction bases not matched to a gene: 12. Per germline, CDR1 LGHNA and CDR2 YNFKEQ. In DNA form, the CDR3 reads TGTGCCAGCAGCCAGTGGTCGGGCGGTAGCGGGGGCACAGATACGCAGTATTTT. This gives the protein CASSQWSGGSGGTDTQYF.

This clone was picked up one time. The rearrangement links TRBV6-5 to TRBJ2-7, with TRBD1 matching 10 bases. After removal of 10 bases from V and 6 bases from J, the junction contained 9 bases not matched to a gene. Germline V CDR1 and CDR2: MNHEY, SVGAGI. The CDR3 runs to 13 residues. The CDR3 here is CATSRGTGVEQYV. CDR3 sequence (DNA): TGTGCCACCTCCCGGGGGACAGGGGTCGAGCAGTACGTC.

CDR3 DNA: TGTGCCAGCAGTGAAGTTTTGGACAGGGGGAGCGGCTACACCTTC. Its translation: CASSEVLDRGSGYTF. The chain combines TRBV6-1 with TRBJ1-2; TRBD1 agrees at 10 bases. The CDR3 is made up of 15 amino acids. J was trimmed by 8 bases and V by 1 base; bases with no gene match: 7. Germline CDR1 and CDR2: MNHNS and SASEGT.

CDR3 coding DNA: TGCGCCAGCAGCCAAACACGACAGGGATACGAGCAGTACTTC. It translates to CASSQTRQGYEQYF. This chain links TRBV5-1 with TRBJ2-7; 7 bases align to TRBD1. The trim removed 4 bases at V and 4 bases at J, leaving 8 bases unmatched. The CDR3 has 14 amino acids. Germline V gene sequence: CDR1 SGHRS, CDR2 YFSETQ.

This clone was observed a few times. This chain joins TRBV7-2 and TRBJ1-3; the D gene is possibly TRBD1 (5 bases). The CDR3 is 14 residues long. CDR1 and CDR2 from the germline V gene are SGHTA and FQGNSA. Trimming stripped 0 bases from V and 8 bases from J, with 11 bases between. The CDR3 nucleotides read TGTGCCAGCAGCTTAGCAGGGGCGTCGGACACCATATATTTT. Translated, it gives CASSLAGASDTIYF.

Concerning this clone itself: The missing conserved phenylalanine or tryptophan at the end of this CDR3 makes a read error likely. CDR3 in DNA: TGTGCCAGCAGTGAAAGGACAGCTTGGGATCAGCCCCAGCATCTT. The encoded protein is CASSERTAWDQPQHL. V usage is TRBV2 and J usage is TRBJ1-5; TRBD1 might be the D (6 bases). The CDR3 runs 15 residues. CDR1 and CDR2 (germline): SNHLY, FYNNEI. Trimming took off 2 bases at V and 5 bases at J, with 13 bases between the two ends.

In nucleotides, the CDR3 is TGTGCCAGCAGCCTGGGGACAGGTAGCAATCAGCCCCAGCATTTT. Its translation: CASSLGTGSNQPQHF. The chain carries TRBV5-8 and TRBJ1-5, with 8 bases matching TRBD1. The ends lost 4 bases at V and 0 bases at J; junction bases unmatched: 3. The CDR3 is made up of 15 amino acids. Germline V gives CDR1 SGHTS, CDR2 YDEGEE.

This chain links TRBV6-1 with TRBJ2-4, with D possibly TRBD2 on 5 matching bases. Trimming removed 0 bases from V and 3 bases from J, with 9 bases in between. Germline V gene lookup returns CDR1 MNHNS and CDR2 SASEGT. The CDR3 consists of 15 residues. The CDR3 coding sequence is TGTGCCAGCAGTGAAGCGCTGGGAGTCAAAAACATTCAGTACTTC. Amino acid sequence: CASSEALGVKNIQYF.

The CDR3 reads CSTRTEYNEQFF. DNA of the CDR3: TGCAGCACCCGGACAGAGTACAATGAGCAGTTCTTC. J is TRBJ2-1 and V is TRBV29-1; TRBD1 is a possible D gene (6 bases). The V end was cut by 8 bases, the J end by 4 bases, with 12 bases between. Germline V gene lookup returns CDR1 SQVTM and CDR2 ANQGSEA. This CDR3 region has 12 residues.

This clone was detected only once. This chain joins TRBV5-1 and TRBJ2-1; tentative D call: TRBD2 (7 bases). CDR3 size: 14 residues. V dropped 6 bases and J dropped 8 bases, with 18 bases sitting between them. In germline, CDR1 is SGHRS, CDR2 YFSETQ. The CDR3 is CASTEGGRFDEQFF. CDR3 coding DNA: TGCGCCAGCACCGAGGGGGGGCGATTCGATGAGCAGTTCTTC.

The sample holds one count of this clone. This chain connects TRBV27 to TRBJ2-3, with D hard to call. V lost 5 bases, J lost 1 base, and 10 bases lay in between. The CDR3 length is 14 residues. The germline V gene encodes CDR1 MNHEY and CDR2 SMNVEV (reference sequence). Written as DNA, the CDR3 is TGTGCCAGCAGTCCCTTCGAGGGCACAGATACGCAGTATTTT. It yields the protein CASSPFEGTDTQYF.

The chain carries TRBV7-2 and TRBJ2-7, with 16 bases aligning to TRBD2. Unmatched junction bases numbered 15, after V lost 0 bases and J lost 4 bases. This CDR3 contains 21 residues. The germline gives CDR1 SGHTA, CDR2 FQGNSA. This CDR3 is CASSLAGLAGGPAKRWYEQYV. CDR3 coding DNA: TGTGCCAGCAGCTTAGCGGGACTAGCGGGGGGGCCTGCAAAACGTTGGTACGAGCAGTACGTC.

This chain uses TRBV28 with TRBJ2-7, with a possible D match to TRBD2 (5 bases). The CDR3 extends over 13 amino acids. The germline gives CDR1 MDHEN, CDR2 SYDVKM. The V and J ends lost 1 base and 3 bases respectively, with 7 bases between them. The CDR3 spells CASSLSAGYEQYV. Written as DNA, the CDR3 is TGTGCCAGCAGTTTATCGGCGGGCTACGAGCAGTACGTC.

V usage is TRBV27 and J usage is TRBJ1-5, with D perhaps TRBD1 (6 bases). This CDR3 has 16 residues. The germline V gene has CDR1 MNHEY and CDR2 SMNVEV (reference sequence). V was shortened by 0 bases and J by 0 bases, with 9 bases between the two germline ends. Here the CDR3 DNA reads TGTGCCAGCAGTTTATCAGGCAGGGGTAGCAATCAGCCCCAGCATTTT. Its translation is CASSLSGRGSNQPQHF.

The chain combines TRBV7-2 with TRBJ1-6; no definite D call. Germline loops: CDR1 SGHTA, CDR2 FQGNSA. The CDR3 has 12 amino acids. Between the trimmed V and J ends, which lost 4 bases and 6 bases, there was a span of 4 bases. CDR3 region: CASSSGNSPLHF. As DNA, the CDR3 is TGTGCCAGCAGCTCGGGTAATTCACCCCTCCACTTT. The full variable domain, completed using reference TRBV7-2 and TRBJ1-6, is GAGVSQSPSNKVTEKGKDVELRCDPISGHTALYWYRQSLGQGLEFLIYFQGNSAPDKSGLPSDRFSAERTGGSVSTLTIQRTQQEDSAVYLCASSSGNSPLHFGNGTRLTVT.

The chain recombines TRBV2 with TRBJ1-2; 8 bases are a match to TRBD1. CDR3 length: 14 residues. Looked up from germline, CDR1 is SNHLY and CDR2 is FYNNEI. V trimming: 8 bases; J trimming: 6 bases; junction bases outside the gene matches: 11. CDR3 coding DNA: TGTGCCAGCTCGGCTTACGGACAGGGAGATGGCTACACCTTC. This sequence encodes CASSAYGQGDGYTF.

This sequence joins TRBV18 and TRBJ2-4; D may be TRBD2 (6 bases). CDR3 length equals 18 residues. Trimming left V 5 bases short and J 0 bases short, with 20 bases between. Germline values: CDR1 KGHSH, CDR2 LQKENI. CDR3 in DNA: TGTGCCAGCTCAGCCACCCTCCGGGGGAGTCTAGCCAAAAACATTCAGTACTTC. Its translation: CASSATLRGSLAKNIQYF. The full variable domain, with the rest looked up from reference TRBV18 and TRBJ2-4, is NAGVMQNPRHLVRRRGQEARLRCSPMKGHSHVYWYRQLPEEGLKFMVYLQKENIIDESGMPKERFSAEFPKEGPSILRIQQVVRGDSAAYFCASSATLRGSLAKNIQYFGAGTRLSVL.

The chain recombines TRBV9 with TRBJ2-1, with 8 bases fitting TRBD2. This CDR3 comprises 15 residues. Looked up from germline, CDR1 is SGDLS and CDR2 is YYNGEE. V dropped 3 bases and J dropped 8; count of bases not matched to a gene: 10. Here the CDR3 reads CASSALSGVVDEQFF. The CDR3 DNA follows: TGTGCCAGCAGCGCCCTTAGCGGGGTGGTAGATGAGCAGTTCTTC.

Concerning this clone: The junction differs from germline at one of its ends, possibly a read error. The chain has TRBV2 and TRBJ1-1, with 8 bases matching TRBD1. Germline lookup yields CDR1 SNHLY and CDR2 FYNNEI. This CDR3 is built from 12 residues. The DNA of the CDR3 is TGTGCCAGCAGTGAAACCCGAGCCAGGGGGCCTTTT. This encodes CASSETRARGPF.

This chain links TRBV7-2 with TRBJ2-5; 9 nucleotides align to TRBD1. V dropped 5 bases and J dropped 5; count of bases not matched to a gene: 6. The CDR3 length is 14 residues. The germline V gene encodes CDR1 SGHTA and CDR2 FQGNSA. The CDR3 region is CASSRGQGRETQYF. The CDR3 DNA reads as TGTGCCAGCAGCCGTGGACAGGGGAGGGAGACCCAGTACTTC. Full variable domain (outside the CDR3, taken from reference TRBV7-2 and TRBJ2-5): GAGVSQSPSNKVTEKGKDVELRCDPISGHTALYWYRQSLGQGLEFLIYFQGNSAPDKSGLPSDRFSAERTGGSVSTLTIQRTQQEDSAVYLCASSRGQGRETQYFGPGTRLLVL.

This clone showed up just a few times. The J gene is TRBJ2-5, the V gene TRBV25-1, with 10 bases matching TRBD2. The length of the CDR3 is 15 residues. Trimming cost V 3 bases and J 7 bases; bases outside gene matches: 8. Germline loops: CDR1 MGHDK, CDR2 SYGVNS. CDR3 protein: CASSDVGAGGGTQYF. The CDR3 DNA reads TGTGCCAGCAGTGATGTTGGAGCGGGAGGGGGGACCCAGTACTTC.

This chain links TRBV6-5 with TRBJ1-4; the D is unclear. Trimming took 0 bases from V and 2 from J, leaving 10 bases between them. Germline CDR1 reads MNHEY; CDR2 reads SVGAGI. The length of the CDR3 is 16 residues. The CDR3 DNA sequence: TGTGCCAGCAGTTACTCGGGAACTAGGACTAATGAAAAACTGTTTTTT. It translates to CASSYSGTRTNEKLFF.

The J gene is TRBJ2-5, the V gene TRBV9, with D possibly being TRBD2 (6 bases). Germline V gene data show CDR1 as SGDLS and CDR2 as YYNGEE. V shed 4 bases and J shed 5 bases, with 15 bases lying between them. This CDR3 contains 14 residues. As DNA, the CDR3 is TGTGCCAGCAGCCCCCGCGGGGCATGGGAGACCCAGTACTTC. Protein product: CASSPRGAWETQYF.

The chain is built from TRBV6-1 and TRBJ2-3; TRBD1 aligns across 9 bases. The CDR3 is 13 amino acids. V was clipped by 8 bases and J by 6 bases; unmatched bases: 6. Germline lookup yields CDR1 MNHNS and CDR2 SASEGT. The CDR3 sequence: CASDRDRDDTQYF. The DNA for the CDR3 is TGTGCCAGCGACCGGGACAGGGACGATACGCAGTATTTT.

The V call is TRBV7-2, the J call TRBJ2-7; 9 nucleotides line up with TRBD2. The CDR3 spans 15 residues. The germline gives CDR1 SGHTA, CDR2 FQGNSA. J lost 2 bases, V lost 5 bases, and 7 bases had no gene match. CDR3 sequence: CASSLGGGAAYEQYF. The DNA for the CDR3 is TGTGCCAGCAGCCTTGGCGGGGGGGCGGCCTACGAGCAGTACTTC.